This is a list of T cell receptor beta chains from one sample in a study of patients and donors after allogeneic stem cell transplantation. One entry per CDR3 protein, called by TCRdb with MiXCR from the RT-PCR reads. This sample has approximately 200,000 distinct CDR3 sequences, with 35% to 45% found just once. The sample comprised blood, either unsorted or a sorted T cell fraction (not recorded which). These receptors originate from a human donor who was either an allogeneic HSCT recipient or a stem cell or donor lymphocyte infusion donor (not recorded which). It is not recorded whose cells these are; they may come from a transplant donor. Both conserved end residues are part of each CDR3. A D gene is named only where the DNA matches it firmly. Clone size is stated in some rows and not others, as once, few, many or a class when expanded.

clone_size: few
d_call: TRBD2
v_call: TRBV10-3
j_call: TRBJ2-5
cdr3_aa: CAIGTSGKETQYF
cdr3_nt: TGTGCCATCGGGACTAGCGGCAAAGAGACCCAGTACTTC

clone_size: -
d_call: -
v_call: TRBV18
j_call: TRBJ2-1
cdr3_aa: CASSSMDGSYNEQFF
cdr3_nt: TGTGCCAGCTCATCGATGGACGGCTCCTACAATGAGCAGTTCTTC

clone_size: -
d_call: TRBD1
v_call: TRBV5-1
j_call: TRBJ1-2
cdr3_aa: CASSSGQGSNYGYTF
cdr3_nt: TGCGCCAGCAGCTCGGGACAGGGGAGTAACTATGGCTACACCTTC

clone_size: few
d_call: -
v_call: TRBV9
j_call: TRBJ2-1
cdr3_aa: CASSAFEGEQFF
cdr3_nt: TGTGCCAGCAGCGCCTTCGAAGGTGAGCAGTTCTTC

clone_size: few
d_call: -
v_call: TRBV5-1
j_call: TRBJ1-1
cdr3_aa: CASSLYPGGDTEAFF
cdr3_nt: TGCGCCAGCAGCTTGTATCCGGGAGGGGACACTGAAGCTTTCTTT

clone_size: -
d_call: -
v_call: TRBV9
j_call: TRBJ2-1
cdr3_aa: CASSVDKRAEQFF
cdr3_nt: TGTGCCAGCAGCGTAGATAAGAGGGCCGAGCAGTTCTTC

clone_size: -
d_call: -
v_call: TRBV11-2
j_call: TRBJ1-4
cdr3_aa: CASSLTGGFGLFF
cdr3_nt: TGTGCCAGCAGCTTAACTGGCGGCTTTGGACTGTTTTTT

clone_size: -
d_call: -
v_call: TRBV29-1
j_call: TRBJ1-1
cdr3_aa: CSVRERSLNTEAFF
cdr3_nt: TGCAGCGTTAGGGAGAGGAGCCTGAACACTGAAGCTTTCTTT

clone_size: few
d_call: TRBD1
v_call: TRBV12-3/TRBV12-4
j_call: TRBJ1-2
cdr3_aa: CASSPDREYGYTF
cdr3_nt: TGTGCCAGCAGCCCTGACAGGGAGTATGGCTACACCTTC

clone_size: -
d_call: TRBD1
v_call: TRBV29-1
j_call: TRBJ1-2
cdr3_aa: CSVFGTGGNYGYTF
cdr3_nt: TGCAGCGTTTTCGGGACAGGGGGAAACTATGGCTACACCTTC

clone_size: -
d_call: -
v_call: TRBV5-1
j_call: TRBJ1-1
cdr3_aa: CASSPGGELPTEAFF
cdr3_nt: TGCGCCAGCAGCCCGGGGGGAGAATTACCGACTGAAGCTTTCTTT

clone_size: many
d_call: -
v_call: TRBV29-1
j_call: TRBJ2-1
cdr3_aa: CSVEGGQVSYNEQFF
cdr3_nt: TGCAGCGTTGAGGGGGGACAAGTTTCCTACAATGAGCAGTTCTTC

clone_size: few
d_call: -
v_call: TRBV27
j_call: TRBJ2-7
cdr3_aa: CASQAGIGTGEQYF
cdr3_nt: TGTGCCAGCCAGGCAGGGATAGGGACGGGCGAGCAGTACTTC

clone_size: few
d_call: TRBD1
v_call: TRBV4-2
j_call: TRBJ1-5
cdr3_aa: CASSQEDREDQPQHF
cdr3_nt: TGTGCCAGCAGCCAAGAGGACAGGGAGGATCAGCCCCAGCATTTT

clone_size: -
d_call: -
v_call: TRBV2
j_call: TRBJ2-1
cdr3_aa: CASRLSGDISYNEQFF
cdr3_nt: TGTGCCAGCCGTCTCTCAGGGGACATCTCCTACAATGAGCAGTTCTTC

clone_size: -
d_call: -
v_call: TRBV7-9
j_call: TRBJ2-3
cdr3_aa: CASSPTGDTQYF
cdr3_nt: TGTGCCAGCAGTCCAACGGGCGATACGCAGTATTTT

clone_size: -
d_call: TRBD1
v_call: TRBV5-1
j_call: TRBJ2-1
cdr3_aa: CASSSGQGPYNEQFF
cdr3_nt: TGCGCCAGCAGCTCCGGACAGGGGCCCTACAATGAGCAGTTCTTC

clone_size: -
d_call: -
v_call: TRBV6-6
j_call: TRBJ1-1
cdr3_aa: CASSYNRGGGGSEAFF
cdr3_nt: TGTGCCAGCAGTTACAATAGGGGCGGGGGAGGTAGTGAAGCTTTCTTT

clone_size: -
d_call: -
v_call: TRBV4-2
j_call: TRBJ2-6
cdr3_aa: CASSSLASGANVLTF
cdr3_nt: TGTGCCAGCAGCTCCCTAGCCTCTGGGGCCAACGTCCTGACTTTC

clone_size: few
d_call: -
v_call: TRBV25-1
j_call: TRBJ2-7
cdr3_aa: CASSDPGLSLEQYF
cdr3_nt: TGTGCCAGCAGTGATCCGGGCCTCTCCCTCGAGCAGTACTTC

clone_size: -
d_call: -
v_call: TRBV5-6
j_call: TRBJ1-6
cdr3_aa: CASGSRGSDNSPLHF
cdr3_nt: TGTGCCAGCGGATCCAGGGGCAGCGATAATTCACCCCTCCACTTT

clone_size: few
d_call: -
v_call: TRBV29-1
j_call: TRBJ2-5
cdr3_aa: CSVERNPGETQYF
cdr3_nt: TGCAGCGTCGAAAGGAACCCTGGGGAGACCCAGTACTTC

clone_size: -
d_call: -
v_call: TRBV3-1
j_call: TRBJ2-3
cdr3_aa: CATSQVSTDTQYF
cdr3_nt: TGTGCCACCAGCCAAGTTAGCACAGATACGCAGTATTTT

clone_size: -
d_call: TRBD1
v_call: TRBV28
j_call: TRBJ2-5
cdr3_aa: CASNRDSQETQYF
cdr3_nt: TGTGCCAGCAACAGGGACAGTCAAGAGACCCAGTACTTC

clone_size: -
d_call: -
v_call: TRBV6-6
j_call: TRBJ1-1
cdr3_aa: CASSIGPLGRNTEAFF
cdr3_nt: TGTGCCAGCAGTATTGGACCCCTGGGGAGGAACACTGAAGCTTTCTTT

clone_size: -
d_call: TRBD2
v_call: TRBV4-1
j_call: TRBJ2-5
cdr3_aa: CASSHTPPSGSGETQYF
cdr3_nt: TGCGCCAGCAGCCATACCCCCCCTAGCGGGTCTGGGGAGACCCAGTACTTC

clone_size: -
d_call: -
v_call: TRBV12-3/TRBV12-4
j_call: TRBJ1-2
cdr3_aa: CASSLVGTLNYGYTF
cdr3_nt: TGTGCCAGCAGTTTAGTAGGGACTTTAAACTATGGCTACACCTTC

clone_size: -
d_call: TRBD1
v_call: TRBV5-1
j_call: TRBJ1-1
cdr3_aa: CASSLSVGGGTEAFF
cdr3_nt: TGCGCCAGCAGCTTGTCCGTAGGGGGCGGCACTGAAGCTTTCTTT

clone_size: -
d_call: -
v_call: TRBV3-1
j_call: TRBJ2-5
cdr3_aa: CASSPSRKTQYF
cdr3_nt: TGTGCCAGCAGCCCCTCTAGGAAGACCCAGTACTTC

clone_size: few
d_call: -
v_call: TRBV5-1
j_call: TRBJ1-1
cdr3_aa: CASSSGTANTEAFF
cdr3_nt: TGCGCCAGCAGCTCTGGGACGGCGAACACTGAAGCTTTCTTT

clone_size: -
d_call: -
v_call: TRBV5-6
j_call: TRBJ2-7
cdr3_aa: CASSRGSNEQYF
cdr3_nt: TGTGCCAGCAGCCGGGGCAGTAACGAGCAGTACTTC

clone_size: -
d_call: -
v_call: TRBV9
j_call: TRBJ1-2
cdr3_aa: CASSAIIDRSSYYGYTF
cdr3_nt: TGTGCCAGCAGCGCTATTATCGACAGATCAAGCTACTATGGCTACACCTTC

clone_size: -
d_call: -
v_call: TRBV5-1
j_call: TRBJ1-4
cdr3_aa: CASRQGLNEKLFF
cdr3_nt: TGCGCCAGCAGGCAGGGCCTCAATGAAAAACTGTTTTTT

clone_size: -
d_call: -
v_call: TRBV27
j_call: TRBJ2-1
cdr3_aa: CASSSAGGLYNEQFF
cdr3_nt: TGTGCCAGCAGTTCCGCCGGGGGCCTATACAATGAGCAGTTCTTC

clone_size: -
d_call: -
v_call: TRBV27
j_call: TRBJ2-1
cdr3_aa: CASSLTVSSYNEQFF
cdr3_nt: TGTGCCAGCAGTTTGACGGTCAGCTCCTACAATGAGCAGTTCTTC

clone_size: -
d_call: TRBD1
v_call: TRBV29-1
j_call: TRBJ2-2
cdr3_aa: CSAGTGAAGELFF
cdr3_nt: TGCAGCGCCGGGACAGGGGCCGCCGGGGAGCTGTTTTTT

clone_size: few
d_call: -
v_call: TRBV4-2
j_call: TRBJ1-5
cdr3_aa: CASSQTQGFYSNQPQHF
cdr3_nt: TGTGCCAGCAGCCAGACGCAGGGCTTTTATAGCAATCAGCCCCAGCATTTT

clone_size: -
d_call: -
v_call: TRBV7-3
j_call: TRBJ2-3
cdr3_aa: CASSLNGGESTDTQYF
cdr3_nt: TGTGCCAGCAGCTTAAACGGCGGGGAGAGCACAGATACGCAGTATTTT

clone_size: few
d_call: -
v_call: TRBV12-3/TRBV12-4
j_call: TRBJ1-5
cdr3_aa: CASTWDALLPQHF
cdr3_nt: TGTGCCAGCACATGGGACGCCCTCTTGCCCCAGCATTTT

clone_size: -
d_call: -
v_call: TRBV9
j_call: TRBJ1-1
cdr3_aa: CASGVVTKNTEAFF
cdr3_nt: TGTGCCAGCGGCGTCGTAACTAAGAACACTGAAGCTTTCTTT

clone_size: -
d_call: TRBD2
v_call: TRBV12-3/TRBV12-4
j_call: TRBJ2-1
cdr3_aa: CASSWTSGGTPYNEQFF
cdr3_nt: TGTGCCAGCAGTTGGACTAGCGGGGGGACTCCCTACAATGAGCAGTTCTTC

clone_size: -
d_call: TRBD1
v_call: TRBV20-1
j_call: TRBJ1-1
cdr3_aa: CSANTRQGSVNTEAFF
cdr3_nt: TGCAGTGCTAATACCCGACAGGGGTCGGTGAACACTGAAGCTTTCTTT

clone_size: -
d_call: -
v_call: TRBV29-1
j_call: TRBJ1-1
cdr3_aa: CSVHRGNTEAFF
cdr3_nt: TGCAGCGTTCATCGGGGGAACACTGAAGCTTTCTTT

clone_size: few
d_call: -
v_call: TRBV7-2
j_call: TRBJ1-3
cdr3_aa: CASSPSGGGAAFGNTIYF
cdr3_nt: TGTGCCAGCAGCCCTAGTGGCGGGGGGGCAGCGTTTGGAAACACCATATATTTT

clone_size: -
d_call: TRBD2
v_call: TRBV29-1
j_call: TRBJ2-1
cdr3_aa: CSAGLAGANEQFF
cdr3_nt: TGCAGCGCTGGACTAGCGGGGGCCAATGAGCAGTTCTTC

clone_size: few
d_call: TRBD1
v_call: TRBV10-3
j_call: TRBJ1-6
cdr3_aa: CAISPRDSNSPLHF
cdr3_nt: TGTGCCATCAGCCCCCGGGACAGCAATTCACCCCTCCACTTT

clone_size: -
d_call: -
v_call: TRBV19
j_call: TRBJ2-7
cdr3_aa: CASSTTGHPYEQYF
cdr3_nt: TGTGCCAGTAGCACAACGGGACACCCCTACGAGCAGTACTTC

clone_size: -
d_call: -
v_call: TRBV30
j_call: TRBJ1-1
cdr3_aa: CAWSVRRWSTEAFF
cdr3_nt: TGTGCCTGGAGTGTACGGAGGTGGTCCACTGAAGCTTTCTTT

clone_size: -
d_call: -
v_call: TRBV5-6
j_call: TRBJ2-7
cdr3_aa: CASSLAAASYEQYF
cdr3_nt: TGTGCCAGCAGCTTGGCCGCGGCATCCTACGAGCAGTACTTC

clone_size: -
d_call: -
v_call: TRBV7-8
j_call: TRBJ1-4
cdr3_aa: CASSLTGTFEKLFF
cdr3_nt: TGTGCCAGCAGCCTCACCGGGACATTTGAAAAACTGTTTTTT

clone_size: -
d_call: -
v_call: TRBV12-3/TRBV12-4
j_call: TRBJ2-5
cdr3_aa: CASSFPAGRETQYF
cdr3_nt: TGTGCCAGCAGTTTTCCCGCAGGGAGAGAGACCCAGTACTTC

clone_size: few
d_call: -
v_call: TRBV19
j_call: TRBJ1-4
cdr3_aa: CASSTSHRDHRGEKLFF
cdr3_nt: TGTGCCAGTAGTACTTCACACCGGGACCACAGAGGGGAAAAACTGTTTTTT

clone_size: -
d_call: -
v_call: TRBV5-1
j_call: TRBJ1-1
cdr3_aa: CASSRGSGTEAFF
cdr3_nt: TGCGCCAGCAGCCGGGGCTCTGGCACTGAAGCTTTCTTT

clone_size: -
d_call: -
v_call: TRBV19
j_call: TRBJ2-1
cdr3_aa: CATRLQGRNEQFF
cdr3_nt: TGTGCCACCCGGCTACAGGGTCGGAATGAGCAGTTCTTC

clone_size: -
d_call: -
v_call: TRBV27
j_call: TRBJ1-1
cdr3_aa: CASSSTARGRTEAFF
cdr3_nt: TGTGCCAGCAGTTCGACCGCACGGGGGAGGACTGAAGCTTTCTTT

clone_size: -
d_call: -
v_call: TRBV9
j_call: TRBJ1-2
cdr3_aa: CASSPSGPGLYGYTF
cdr3_nt: TGTGCCAGCAGCCCCAGCGGGCCAGGATTATATGGCTACACCTTC

clone_size: few
d_call: TRBD1
v_call: TRBV14
j_call: TRBJ1-4
cdr3_aa: CASSQDLGTGIANEKLFF
cdr3_nt: TGTGCCAGCAGCCAAGATTTGGGGACAGGGATCGCTAATGAAAAACTGTTTTTT